One sample yielded the 2 T cell receptor beta chains listed below, sequenced in a study of shared clonotypes between healthy human individuals. Profiling relied on immunoSEQ multiplex PCR, and the TCRdb table lists in-frame clones only, not all of them. The sample gives millions of clones, approximately 92% of which show up once; around 0.15% is in the top ten. The specimen was naive CD4+ T cells sorted from blood. The subset: CD45RA+ positively selected. These receptors were obtained from a man younger than 35 in good health.

This clone was counted between two and nine times. Other DNA sequences of this sample code for an identical CDR3. The CDR3 DNA is TGCGCCAGCAGCTTGGCCGGACAGGGGGAGACCCAGTACTTC. Its translation: CASSLAGQGETQYF. V gene TRBV5-1 combines with J gene TRBJ2-5, with 9 bases that match TRBD1. The CDR3 contains 14 residues. Trimming removed 0 bases from V and 5 bases from J; junction bases left unmatched: 2. Germline CDR1 and CDR2: SGHRS and YFSETQ.

The chain couples TRBV5-1 to TRBJ2-2, with 11 bases aligning to TRBD1. The CDR3 length is 18 residues. Germline values: CDR1 SGHRS, CDR2 YFSETQ. The V segment lost 5 bases and the J segment 4 bases; nucleotides outside the gene matches: 13. The CDR3 DNA reads as TGCGCCAGCAGTTTGTACCGGCCCGGGACAGGGGGCACCGGGGAGCTGTTTTTT. Translation gives CASSLYRPGTGGTGELFF.